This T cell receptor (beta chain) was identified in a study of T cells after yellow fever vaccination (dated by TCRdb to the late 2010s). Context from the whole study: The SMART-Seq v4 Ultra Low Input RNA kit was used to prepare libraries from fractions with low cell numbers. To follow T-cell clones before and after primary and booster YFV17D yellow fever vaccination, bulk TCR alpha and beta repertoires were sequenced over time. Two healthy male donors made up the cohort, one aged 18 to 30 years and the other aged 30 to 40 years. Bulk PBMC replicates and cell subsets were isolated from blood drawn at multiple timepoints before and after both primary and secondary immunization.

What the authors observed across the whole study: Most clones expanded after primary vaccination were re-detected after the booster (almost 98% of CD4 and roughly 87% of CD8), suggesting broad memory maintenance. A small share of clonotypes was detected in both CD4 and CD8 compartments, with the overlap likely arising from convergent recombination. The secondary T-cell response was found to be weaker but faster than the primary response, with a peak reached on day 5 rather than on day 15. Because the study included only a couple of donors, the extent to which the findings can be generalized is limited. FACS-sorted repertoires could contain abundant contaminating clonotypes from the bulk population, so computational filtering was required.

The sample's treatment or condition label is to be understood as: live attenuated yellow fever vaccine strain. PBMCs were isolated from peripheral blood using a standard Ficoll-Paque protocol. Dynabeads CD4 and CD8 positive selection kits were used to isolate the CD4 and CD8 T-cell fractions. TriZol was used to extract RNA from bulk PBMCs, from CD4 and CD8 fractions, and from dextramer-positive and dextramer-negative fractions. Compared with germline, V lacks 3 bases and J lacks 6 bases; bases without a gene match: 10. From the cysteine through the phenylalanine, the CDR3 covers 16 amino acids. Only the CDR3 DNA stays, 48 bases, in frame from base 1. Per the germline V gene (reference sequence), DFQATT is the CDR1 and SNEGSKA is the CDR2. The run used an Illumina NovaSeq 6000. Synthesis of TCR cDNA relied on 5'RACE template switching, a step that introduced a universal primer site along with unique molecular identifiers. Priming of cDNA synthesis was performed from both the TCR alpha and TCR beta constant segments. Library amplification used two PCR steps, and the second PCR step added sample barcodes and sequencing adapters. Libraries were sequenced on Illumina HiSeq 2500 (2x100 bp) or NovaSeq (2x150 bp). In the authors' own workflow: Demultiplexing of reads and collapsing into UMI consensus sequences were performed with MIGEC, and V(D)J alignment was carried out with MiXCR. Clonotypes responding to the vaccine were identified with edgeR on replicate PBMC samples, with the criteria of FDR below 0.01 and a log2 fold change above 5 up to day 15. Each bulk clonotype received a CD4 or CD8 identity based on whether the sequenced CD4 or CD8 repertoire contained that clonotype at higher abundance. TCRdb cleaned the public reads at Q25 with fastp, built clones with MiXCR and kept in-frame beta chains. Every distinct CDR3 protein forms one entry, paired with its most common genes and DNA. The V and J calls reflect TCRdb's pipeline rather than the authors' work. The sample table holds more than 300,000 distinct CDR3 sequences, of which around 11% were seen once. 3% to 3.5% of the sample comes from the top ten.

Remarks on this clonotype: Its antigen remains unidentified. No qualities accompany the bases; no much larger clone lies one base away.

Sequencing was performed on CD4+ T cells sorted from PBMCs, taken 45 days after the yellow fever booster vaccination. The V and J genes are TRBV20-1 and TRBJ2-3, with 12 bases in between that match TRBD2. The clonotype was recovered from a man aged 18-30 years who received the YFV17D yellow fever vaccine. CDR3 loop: CSASGPSGGASDTQYF. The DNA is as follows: TGCAGTGCTAGTGGGCCTAGCGGGGGGGCATCGGATACGCAGTATTTT.